These 3 T cell receptor beta chains were all obtained from the same sample, sequenced in a study of identical twins (dated by TCRdb to about 2016). The library was produced with 5' RACE. The sequencer was an Illumina HiSeq 2000. The raw public data were reprocessed by TCRdb itself: fastp quality trimming at Q25, MiXCR clonotype calling, in-frame beta chains only. Records with the same CDR3 protein are collapsed into one entry carrying the most frequent genes and DNA. This sample has about 450,000 distinct CDR3 sequences in its table, and around a sixth of those were observed once. The ten most abundant clones make up 9% to 15% of the sample. Material: naive T cells sorted from blood. Read against the paper, the sample's cell subset or site label means: cells isolated with a human naive T-cell isolation kit. These receptors all come from a man in his fifties or sixties in good health.

This clonotype occurred a few times. Relative to the germline gene, one junction end is altered; a read error may explain this. The gene calls are TRBV12-3 or TRBV12-4 and TRBJ1-3; D is possibly TRBD1 (5 bases). The CDR3 runs to 16 residues. The CDR3 DNA is TGTGCCAGCACTTTACAGCCAGGGCCCTTTGGGAACACCATATATTTT. It encodes CASTLQPGPFGNTIYF.

This clonotype was recorded a few times. The chain employs TRBV7-8 and TRBJ2-1; 9 positions agree with TRBD2. With V trimmed by 4 bases and J by 0 bases, 7 bases remained unmatched. Germline values: CDR1 SGHVS, CDR2 FQNEAQ. The CDR3 length is 17 residues. The CDR3 nucleotides read TGTGCCAGCAGCTCCCAACTAGCGGGTGGCTCCTACAATGAGCAGTTCTTC. This encodes CASSSQLAGGSYNEQFF.

V usage is TRBV10-3 and J usage is TRBJ1-2, with TRBD1 matching 9 bases. This CDR3 contains 14 residues. J lost 2 bases, V lost 6 bases, and 4 bases had no gene match. CDR1 is ENHRY and CDR2 is SYGVKD in the germline V gene. The CDR3 here is CAIRDRGRNYGYTF. The CDR3 DNA reads TGTGCCATCAGGGACAGGGGTAGGAACTATGGCTACACCTTC.